These T cell receptor beta chains were read from a single sample in a study of T-cell reconstitution after alpha-beta-depleted transplantation in children. TCRdb re-called the PCR reads through MiXCR, storing one row per CDR3 protein. This table holds around 530,000 distinct CDR3 sequences, roughly 33% found once. The sample was PBMCs from the stem cell graft donor, taken from the stem cell graft. The receptors come from a human donor who donated a stem cell graft to a child with aplastic anemia. The CDR3 runs from the conserved cysteine through the conserved F or W. A D gene is named only where the DNA matches it firmly. A clone size is listed for some rows: how often the clone was seen (once, few, many), or a class if it is expanded.

d_call: NA; v_call: TRBV29-1; j_call: TRBJ1-1; clone_size: few; cdr3_aa: CSVGERQDTEAFF; cdr3_nt: TGCAGCGTTGGGGAGCGCCAGGACACTGAAGCTTTCTTT
d_call: TRBD1; v_call: TRBV12-3/TRBV12-4; j_call: TRBJ1-6; clone_size: NA; cdr3_aa: CASRSGTQGASPLHF; cdr3_nt: TGTGCCAGCAGGAGCGGGACGCAGGGGGCTTCACCCCTCCACTTT
d_call: TRBD1; v_call: TRBV20-1; j_call: TRBJ1-2; clone_size: NA; cdr3_aa: CSARYANRGRYGYTF; cdr3_nt: TGCAGTGCTAGATATGCGAACAGGGGGAGATATGGCTACACCTTC
d_call: TRBD1; v_call: TRBV12-3/TRBV12-4; j_call: TRBJ2-1; clone_size: many; cdr3_aa: CASSFGTGGKNEQFF; cdr3_nt: TGTGCCAGCAGTTTCGGGACAGGGGGTAAGAATGAGCAGTTCTTC
d_call: NA; v_call: TRBV9; j_call: TRBJ2-1; clone_size: NA; cdr3_aa: CASSVQGAILRGDEQFF; cdr3_nt: TGTGCCAGCAGCGTGCAGGGGGCGATACTTCGGGGGGATGAGCAGTTCTTC
d_call: NA; v_call: TRBV19; j_call: TRBJ1-1; clone_size: NA; cdr3_aa: CASMGSRTGLNTEAFF; cdr3_nt: TGTGCCAGTATGGGCTCAAGGACGGGGTTGAACACTGAAGCTTTCTTT
d_call: TRBD1; v_call: TRBV18; j_call: TRBJ1-2; clone_size: once; cdr3_aa: CASSLGQGSPNYGYTF; cdr3_nt: TGTGCCAGCTCACTGGGACAGGGATCTCCTAACTATGGCTACACCTTC
d_call: TRBD2; v_call: TRBV27; j_call: TRBJ2-7; clone_size: NA; cdr3_aa: CASSPPLAGSYEQYF; cdr3_nt: TGTGCCAGCAGTCCCCCACTAGCGGGATCCTACGAGCAGTACTTC
d_call: NA; v_call: TRBV24-1; j_call: TRBJ2-2; clone_size: many; cdr3_aa: CATSDPNTGELFF; cdr3_nt: TGTGCCACCTCCGACCCTAACACCGGGGAGCTGTTTTTT
d_call: NA; v_call: TRBV7-2; j_call: TRBJ1-5; clone_size: few; cdr3_aa: CASSYGSRSNQPQHF; cdr3_nt: TGTGCCAGCAGCTACGGGTCACGGAGCAATCAGCCCCAGCATTTT
d_call: NA; v_call: TRBV18; j_call: TRBJ2-2; clone_size: NA; cdr3_aa: CASSRTQGSNTGELFF; cdr3_nt: TGTGCCAGCTCACGCACACAGGGTTCGAACACCGGGGAGCTGTTTTTT
d_call: NA; v_call: TRBV7-2; j_call: TRBJ2-5; clone_size: few; cdr3_aa: CASSLRLVYQETQYF; cdr3_nt: TGTGCCAGCAGCTTACGACTAGTCTACCAAGAGACCCAGTACTTC
d_call: NA; v_call: TRBV7-6; j_call: TRBJ1-1; clone_size: NA; cdr3_aa: CASSFSGANTEAFF; cdr3_nt: TGTGCCAGCAGCTTCTCAGGGGCCAACACTGAAGCTTTCTTT
d_call: NA; v_call: TRBV20-1; j_call: TRBJ1-2; clone_size: few; cdr3_aa: CSAKDGANYGYTF; cdr3_nt: TGCAGTGCTAAGGACGGCGCTAACTATGGCTACACCTTC
d_call: NA; v_call: TRBV6-2/TRBV6-3; j_call: TRBJ2-2; clone_size: few; cdr3_aa: CASSYGGAANTGELFF; cdr3_nt: TGTGCCAGCAGTTACGGAGGCGCCGCGAACACCGGGGAGCTGTTTTTT
d_call: TRBD2; v_call: TRBV12-3/TRBV12-4; j_call: TRBJ2-1; clone_size: NA; cdr3_aa: CASSPTSGRFFVEFF; cdr3_nt: TGTGCCAGCAGCCCGACTAGCGGGCGGTTTTTTGTCGAGTTCTTC
d_call: NA; v_call: TRBV30; j_call: TRBJ2-3; clone_size: few; cdr3_aa: CAWSVRSPPDTQYF; cdr3_nt: TGTGCCTGGAGTGTACGGAGCCCCCCAGATACGCAGTATTTT
d_call: TRBD2; v_call: TRBV19; j_call: TRBJ2-1; clone_size: NA; cdr3_aa: CASSIGGGAYNEQFF; cdr3_nt: TGTGCCAGTAGTATAGGGGGGGGAGCCTACAATGAGCAGTTCTTC
d_call: NA; v_call: TRBV7-8; j_call: TRBJ1-2; clone_size: NA; cdr3_aa: CASSVRDGVDGYTF; cdr3_nt: TGTGCCAGCAGCGTGAGGGACGGTGTTGATGGCTACACCTTC
d_call: NA; v_call: TRBV5-1; j_call: TRBJ2-1; clone_size: NA; cdr3_aa: CASSFKRENEQFF; cdr3_nt: TGCGCCAGCAGCTTTAAACGGGAGAATGAGCAGTTCTTC
d_call: NA; v_call: TRBV29-1; j_call: TRBJ1-3; clone_size: few; cdr3_aa: CSGLLDTIYF; cdr3_nt: TGCAGCGGGCTCCTCGACACCATATATTTT
d_call: TRBD1; v_call: TRBV6-1; j_call: TRBJ2-4; clone_size: NA; cdr3_aa: CASSTGQGPNIQYF; cdr3_nt: TGTGCCAGCAGTACCGGACAGGGACCCAACATTCAGTACTTC
d_call: NA; v_call: TRBV6-2/TRBV6-3; j_call: TRBJ1-1; clone_size: NA; cdr3_aa: CASSPQTPVLNTEAFF; cdr3_nt: TGTGCCAGCAGTCCTCAAACTCCCGTTTTGAACACTGAAGCTTTCTTT
d_call: NA; v_call: TRBV6-5; j_call: TRBJ2-2; clone_size: NA; cdr3_aa: CASSYAKDKANTGELFF; cdr3_nt: TGTGCCAGCAGTTACGCCAAGGACAAAGCGAACACCGGGGAGCTGTTTTTT
d_call: TRBD1; v_call: TRBV4-2; j_call: TRBJ1-2; clone_size: NA; cdr3_aa: CASSQLQTGDKNGYTF; cdr3_nt: TGTGCCAGCAGCCAACTCCAGACAGGGGATAAGAATGGCTACACCTTC
d_call: NA; v_call: TRBV18; j_call: TRBJ1-4; clone_size: NA; cdr3_aa: CASSPQLGEKLFF; cdr3_nt: TGTGCCAGCTCACCACAATTAGGGGAAAAACTGTTTTTT
d_call: TRBD1; v_call: TRBV4-3; j_call: TRBJ2-7; clone_size: NA; cdr3_aa: CASSQGDRAGYEQYF; cdr3_nt: TGCGCCAGCAGCCAAGGGGACAGGGCGGGTTACGAGCAGTACTTC
d_call: TRBD1; v_call: TRBV5-6; j_call: TRBJ2-2; clone_size: few; cdr3_aa: CASSLADRVTGELFF; cdr3_nt: TGTGCCAGCAGCTTGGCCGACAGGGTAACCGGGGAGCTGTTTTTT
d_call: NA; v_call: TRBV20-1; j_call: TRBJ2-2; clone_size: NA; cdr3_aa: CSALTPGHPYTGELFF; cdr3_nt: TGCAGTGCCCTGACACCGGGACACCCCTACACCGGGGAGCTGTTTTTT
d_call: NA; v_call: TRBV29-1; j_call: TRBJ2-7; clone_size: few; cdr3_aa: CSVEDLRAEQYF; cdr3_nt: TGCAGCGTTGAAGATCTCCGGGCCGAGCAGTACTTC
d_call: TRBD2; v_call: TRBV24-1; j_call: TRBJ2-5; clone_size: few; cdr3_aa: CATGMTSGTGETQYF; cdr3_nt: TGTGCCACCGGAATGACTAGCGGGACAGGAGAGACCCAGTACTTC
d_call: TRBD2; v_call: TRBV30; j_call: TRBJ2-3; clone_size: NA; cdr3_aa: CAYAASGSTDTQYF; cdr3_nt: TGTGCCTACGCGGCTAGCGGTAGCACAGATACGCAGTATTTT
d_call: TRBD2; v_call: TRBV11-2; j_call: TRBJ2-3; clone_size: NA; cdr3_aa: CASSFVTSGKRVDTQYF; cdr3_nt: TGTGCCAGCAGCTTCGTCACTAGCGGAAAGCGGGTAGATACGCAGTATTTT